This is a list of T cell receptor beta chains from one sample in a study of immune evolution from preneoplasia to lung adenocarcinoma. Only in-frame clones appear in the TCRdb table, and some are missing; sequencing was by immunoSEQ multiplex PCR. The sample consists of fewer than 10,000 clones, about four fifths of them appearing once. The sample was FFPE lung adenocarcinoma in situ tissue. These receptors originate from an older person with lung adenocarcinoma. CDR3s include the opening cysteine and the closing phenylalanine or tryptophan. Fields, in order: V gene, J gene, CDR3 protein.

v_call: TRBV7-2; j_call: TRBJ2-7; cdr3_aa: CASSLEVGEQYF
v_call: TRBV19; j_call: TRBJ2-6; cdr3_aa: CASDRALGANVLTF
v_call: TRBV6-4; j_call: TRBJ1-1; cdr3_aa: CASRRGTDTEAFF
v_call: TRBV2; j_call: TRBJ2-7; cdr3_aa: CASSRDTVISEQYF
v_call: TRBV7-6; j_call: TRBJ2-3; cdr3_aa: CASSPRGGRRTDTQYF
v_call: TRBV5-6; j_call: TRBJ2-3; cdr3_aa: CASSSQGRWADTQYF
v_call: TRBV20-1; j_call: TRBJ1-3; cdr3_aa: CSARVGGTIYF
v_call: TRBV2; j_call: TRBJ2-2; cdr3_aa: CASSEDGANTGELFF
v_call: TRBV4-3; j_call: TRBJ1-3; cdr3_aa: CASSGGGNTIYF
v_call: TRBV7-8; j_call: TRBJ1-5; cdr3_aa: CASSFDRGQPQHF
v_call: TRBV7-2; j_call: TRBJ2-7; cdr3_aa: CASSPSRGSSSYEQYF
v_call: TRBV4-2; j_call: TRBJ2-7; cdr3_aa: CASSQEGGYEQYF
v_call: TRBV4-2; j_call: TRBJ2-5; cdr3_aa: CASSQELAGTVYQETQYF
v_call: TRBV9; j_call: TRBJ2-7; cdr3_aa: CASSAELAGEQYF
v_call: TRBV19; j_call: TRBJ2-1; cdr3_aa: CASSIVGYSEQFF
v_call: TRBV11-2; j_call: TRBJ1-3; cdr3_aa: CASSQGISGNTIYF
v_call: TRBV11-3; j_call: TRBJ2-1; cdr3_aa: CASSLESNNEQFF
v_call: TRBV15; j_call: TRBJ1-4; cdr3_aa: CATSREGTGEKLFF
v_call: TRBV5-8; j_call: TRBJ1-1; cdr3_aa: CASSLAGYTEAFF
v_call: TRBV28; j_call: TRBJ1-1; cdr3_aa: CASRTGGTDTEAFF
v_call: TRBV7-3; j_call: TRBJ2-7; cdr3_aa: CASTWRGATYEQYF
v_call: TRBV2; j_call: TRBJ2-7; cdr3_aa: CASSEGVGEQYF
v_call: TRBV11-2; j_call: TRBJ2-6; cdr3_aa: CATTGTALSPSGANVLTF
v_call: TRBV19; j_call: TRBJ2-1; cdr3_aa: CAASRDRGDNEQFF
v_call: TRBV11-2; j_call: TRBJ1-6; cdr3_aa: CASSLSGSNSPLHF
v_call: TRBV29-1; j_call: TRBJ1-2; cdr3_aa: CSVSRGADGYTF
v_call: TRBV10-3; j_call: TRBJ1-2; cdr3_aa: CAITPEIIYGYTF
v_call: TRBV7-9; j_call: TRBJ2-3; cdr3_aa: CASSLSGGGLDTDTQYF
v_call: TRBV11-2; j_call: TRBJ2-2; cdr3_aa: CASSLGQGLTGELFF
v_call: TRBV28; j_call: TRBJ2-7; cdr3_aa: CASSLVREGAGDF
v_call: TRBV15; j_call: TRBJ2-5; cdr3_aa: CATSRDRGQGLYQETQYF
v_call: TRBV7-2; j_call: TRBJ2-6; cdr3_aa: CASSWGPLTGANVLTF
v_call: TRBV19; j_call: TRBJ2-2; cdr3_aa: CALRGENTGELFF
v_call: TRBV4-2; j_call: TRBJ2-7; cdr3_aa: CASSQEKQGDEQYF
v_call: TRBV6-5; j_call: TRBJ1-4; cdr3_aa: CASSYLPNEKLFF
v_call: TRBV11-2; j_call: TRBJ2-2; cdr3_aa: CASSLGHFANTGELFF
v_call: TRBV21-1; j_call: TRBJ1-2; cdr3_aa: CASRLPTRVKTWANYGYTF